Listed below are T cell receptor beta chains from one sample, sequenced in a study of cytomegalovirus exposure and HLA in healthy donors. The data were produced by immunoSEQ multiplex PCR, yet TCRdb's version contains in-frame clones alone and is incomplete. Its listing shows roughly 78,000 clones. The sample taken for sequencing was PBMCs. These receptors were obtained from a man aged 40-49 years in good health and CMV-seronegative. The CDR3 runs from the conserved cysteine through the conserved F or W. The D gene is left open where the match is weak.

CDR3 length: 16; V gene: TRBV27; D gene: .; J gene: TRBJ2-4; CDR3 protein: CASSRFLTKAKNIQYF; CDR3 DNA: TGTGCCAGCAGTCGTTTTCTGACTAAAGCCAAAAACATTCAGTACTTC
CDR3 length: 15; V gene: TRBV28; D gene: TRBD1; J gene: TRBJ1-2; CDR3 protein: CASSLFQGVNYGYTF; CDR3 DNA: TGTGCCAGCAGTTTATTTCAGGGGGTGAACTATGGCTACACCTTC
CDR3 length: 14; V gene: TRBV19; D gene: .; J gene: TRBJ2-3; CDR3 protein: CASSIARGTDTQYF; CDR3 DNA: TGTGCCAGTAGTATAGCTCGGGGCACAGATACGCAGTATTTT
CDR3 length: 13; V gene: TRBV11-2; D gene: .; J gene: TRBJ2-3; CDR3 protein: CASSPVGGDTQYF; CDR3 DNA: TGTGCCAGCAGCCCGGTAGGAGGAGATACGCAGTATTTT
CDR3 length: 15; V gene: TRBV9; D gene: TRBD1; J gene: TRBJ1-2; CDR3 protein: CASSGGTGGMYGYTF; CDR3 DNA: TGTGCCAGCAGCGGGGGGACAGGGGGCATGTATGGCTACACCTTC
CDR3 length: 16; V gene: TRBV6-5; D gene: TRBD1; J gene: TRBJ2-7; CDR3 protein: CASSYETGQGLYEQYF; CDR3 DNA: TGTGCCAGCAGTTACGAAACGGGACAGGGGCTCTACGAGCAGTACTTC
CDR3 length: 13; V gene: TRBV10-3; D gene: TRBD1; J gene: TRBJ2-7; CDR3 protein: CAISAGQADEQYF; CDR3 DNA: TGTGCCATCAGTGCGGGACAGGCCGATGAGCAGTACTTC
CDR3 length: 14; V gene: TRBV5-1; D gene: TRBD1; J gene: TRBJ2-7; CDR3 protein: CASSLEGQDYEQYF; CDR3 DNA: TGCGCCAGCAGCTTGGAGGGACAGGACTACGAGCAGTACTTC
CDR3 length: 15; V gene: TRBV9; D gene: .; J gene: TRBJ1-3; CDR3 protein: CASSHPGISGNTIYF; CDR3 DNA: TGTGCCAGCAGCCACCCGGGGATTAGTGGAAACACCATATATTTT
CDR3 length: 17; V gene: TRBV30; D gene: .; J gene: TRBJ1-6; CDR3 protein: CAWSVPGTSSYNSPLHF; CDR3 DNA: TGTGCCTGGAGTGTACCGGGAACGAGCTCCTATAATTCACCCCTCCACTTT
CDR3 length: 14; V gene: TRBV6-1; D gene: .; J gene: TRBJ1-2; CDR3 protein: CASTRRDRNYGYTF; CDR3 DNA: TGTGCCAGCACCCGGAGAGACAGGAACTATGGCTACACCTTC
CDR3 length: 12; V gene: TRBV7-9; D gene: .; J gene: TRBJ2-7; CDR3 protein: CASSPGSYEQYF; CDR3 DNA: TGTGCCAGCAGCCCAGGTAGCTACGAGCAGTACTTC
CDR3 length: 17; V gene: TRBV28; D gene: .; J gene: TRBJ2-7; CDR3 protein: CASSPPIQRGFSYEQYF; CDR3 DNA: TGTGCCAGCAGCCCCCCCATCCAGCGCGGGTTTTCCTACGAGCAGTACTTC
CDR3 length: 10; V gene: TRBV6-1; D gene: .; J gene: TRBJ1-1; CDR3 protein: CASARTEAFF; CDR3 DNA: TGTGCCAGCGCACGGACTGAAGCTTTCTTT
CDR3 length: 18; V gene: TRBV5-4; D gene: .; J gene: TRBJ2-5; CDR3 protein: CASSLFGSGLDNRETQYF; CDR3 DNA: .
CDR3 length: 16; V gene: TRBV19; D gene: .; J gene: TRBJ1-4; CDR3 protein: CASSLRVQSTNEKLFF; CDR3 DNA: TGTGCCAGTAGTCTCAGGGTTCAGTCTACTAATGAAAAACTGTTTTTT
CDR3 length: 12; V gene: TRBV11-2; D gene: .; J gene: TRBJ2-1; CDR3 protein: CASSPGLNEQFF; CDR3 DNA: TGTGCCAGCAGCCCCGGACTGAATGAGCAGTTCTTC
CDR3 length: 15; V gene: TRBV5-1; D gene: TRBD2; J gene: TRBJ2-7; CDR3 protein: CASSLEASGSYEQYF; CDR3 DNA: TGCGCCAGCAGCTTGGAAGCTAGCGGGAGTTACGAGCAGTACTTC
CDR3 length: 16; V gene: TRBV5-8; D gene: .; J gene: TRBJ1-1; CDR3 protein: CASSLDGNRLNTEAFF; CDR3 DNA: TGTGCCAGCAGCTTGGATGGAAACAGACTGAACACTGAAGCTTTCTTT
CDR3 length: 15; V gene: TRBV7-9; D gene: .; J gene: TRBJ1-4; CDR3 protein: CASRPTGSANEKLFF; CDR3 DNA: TGTGCCAGCCGCCCAACGGGGTCGGCTAATGAAAAACTGTTTTTT
CDR3 length: 18; V gene: TRBV10-3; D gene: .; J gene: TRBJ2-6; CDR3 protein: CAISEPGLRHSGANVLTF; CDR3 DNA: TGTGCCATCAGTGAGCCGGGACTTAGGCATTCCGGGGCCAACGTCCTGACTTTC
CDR3 length: 15; V gene: TRBV5-1; D gene: .; J gene: TRBJ2-7; CDR3 protein: CASSSYAGFRYEQYF; CDR3 DNA: TGCGCCAGCAGCTCCTACGCCGGGTTTCGCTACGAGCAGTACTTC
CDR3 length: 12; V gene: TRBV7-2; D gene: .; J gene: TRBJ1-2; CDR3 protein: CASRKQGYGYTF; CDR3 DNA: TGTGCCAGCAGAAAACAGGGCTATGGCTACACCTTC
CDR3 length: 15; V gene: TRBV18; D gene: TRBD2; J gene: TRBJ2-7; CDR3 protein: CASSPPGTSANEQYF; CDR3 DNA: TGTGCCAGCTCACCCCCCGGGACTAGCGCAAACGAGCAGTACTTC
CDR3 length: 17; V gene: TRBV25-1; D gene: .; J gene: TRBJ2-4; CDR3 protein: CASSELGQGLAKNIQYF; CDR3 DNA: TGTGCCAGCAGTGAATTGGGGCAGGGGCTAGCCAAAAACATTCAGTACTTC
CDR3 length: 16; V gene: TRBV2; D gene: .; J gene: TRBJ1-5; CDR3 protein: CASSSRGRLGNQPQHF; CDR3 DNA: TGTGCCAGCAGTTCCAGGGGACGGTTGGGCAATCAGCCCCAGCATTTT
CDR3 length: 14; V gene: TRBV5-1; D gene: TRBD1; J gene: TRBJ1-6; CDR3 protein: CASSPGQENSPLHF; CDR3 DNA: TGCGCCAGCAGCCCGGGACAGGAGAATTCACCCCTCCACTTT
CDR3 length: 16; V gene: TRBV5-1; D gene: TRBD2; J gene: TRBJ2-3; CDR3 protein: CASSSGTSGGVDTQYF; CDR3 DNA: TGCGCCAGCAGCTCCGGGACTAGCGGGGGTGTAGATACGCAGTATTTT
CDR3 length: 13; V gene: TRBV10-3; D gene: TRBD1; J gene: TRBJ1-2; CDR3 protein: CAISDRGDYGYTF; CDR3 DNA: TGTGCCATCAGTGACAGGGGGGACTATGGCTACACCTTC
CDR3 length: 15; V gene: TRBV2; D gene: .; J gene: TRBJ2-5; CDR3 protein: CASSEALYDSETQYF; CDR3 DNA: TGTGCCAGCAGTGAAGCGCTTTATGATAGCGAGACCCAGTACTTC
CDR3 length: 11; V gene: TRBV28; D gene: .; J gene: TRBJ1-2; CDR3 protein: CASSLAHGYTF; CDR3 DNA: TGTGCCAGCAGTTTAGCGCATGGCTACACCTTC
CDR3 length: 14; V gene: TRBV4-3; D gene: TRBD2; J gene: TRBJ2-3; CDR3 protein: CASSKAGNTDTQYF; CDR3 DNA: TGCGCCAGCAGCAAAGCGGGAAACACAGATACGCAGTATTTT
CDR3 length: 14; V gene: TRBV6-4; D gene: .; J gene: TRBJ2-2; CDR3 protein: CASSDSRGTGELFF; CDR3 DNA: TGTGCCAGCAGTGACAGCCGCGGCACCGGGGAGCTGTTTTTT
CDR3 length: 12; V gene: TRBV30; D gene: .; J gene: TRBJ1-2; CDR3 protein: CAWKRRDYGYTF; CDR3 DNA: TGTGCCTGGAAGCGCAGAGACTATGGCTACACCTTC
CDR3 length: 15; V gene: TRBV9; D gene: .; J gene: TRBJ1-5; CDR3 protein: CASSSSTSGGEPQHF; CDR3 DNA: TGTGCCAGCAGTTCCTCAACTAGCGGTGGGGAGCCCCAGCATTTT
CDR3 length: 17; V gene: TRBV6-1; D gene: TRBD1; J gene: TRBJ2-7; CDR3 protein: CASSVLAVGTGSYEQYF; CDR3 DNA: TGTGCCAGCAGTGTACTCGCCGTCGGGACAGGCTCCTACGAGCAGTACTTC